This T cell receptor beta chain was identified during a study of T cell changes during pregnancy in multiple sclerosis. Germline V gene lookup returns CDR1 SEHNR and CDR2 FQNEAQ (reference sequence). The V and J ends lost 1 base and 3 bases respectively, with 7 bases between them. CDR3 size: 13 residues. This table comes from immunoSEQ multiplex PCR, and its TCRdb copy is limited to in-frame clones, with some not included. The sample has fewer than 70,000 clones, around 92% seen once. The origin of this receptor is a female donor in good health, enrolled as a control in a pregnancy study. V gene TRBV7-9 combines with J gene TRBJ2-7, with D unclear. The material sequenced was CD8+ T cells from peripheral blood mononuclear cells, taken in the third trimester of pregnancy. The CDR3 nucleotides read TGTGCCAGCAGCTTAGGCAGTTTCTACGAGCAGTACTTC. It is translated as CASSLGSFYEQYF.